The clone carrying this T cell receptor beta chain was seen only a few times. What it recognizes is unknown. RNA transcripts were the template for amplifying TCR beta CDR3 regions. With the HTBI primer set, the TCR CDR3 went through a first round of RT-PCR. TCRdb ran MiXCR on the multiplex PCR reads and lists one entry per CDR3 protein. Of about 400,000 distinct CDR3 sequences in the sample, roughly 13% were seen once. This CDR3 comprises 16 residues. Trimming took off 4 bases at V and 7 bases at J, with 22 bases between the two ends. Per germline, CDR1 PRHDT and CDR2 FYEKMQ (reference sequence). The source of the sample is a study of T cells in Graves' hyperthyroidism and ophthalmopathy. Points from the study as a whole: Ophthalmopathy, as predicted by the model, came a median around 6.7 months after the prediction.

Clinicians diagnosed patients from clinical symptoms, serum thyroxine and TRAb, thyroid ultrasound and orbital computed tomography. Fresh 10 ml peripheral blood yielded PBMCs. The chain joins TRBV13 to TRBJ1-2; D possibly corresponds to TRBD1 (5 bases). Sequenced material: blood. The clonotype originates from a woman aged 18-29 years with Graves' hyperthyroidism. The CDR3 region is CASSSSETGGLGGYTF. The CDR3 nucleotides read TGTGCCAGCAGCTCATCCGAGACGGGGGGGTTGGGTGGCTACACCTTC.